These T cell receptor beta chains were read from a single sample in a study of CD8 T cells in Susac syndrome. Each CDR3 protein gets one entry after TCRdb re-called the immunoSEQ multiplex PCR reads with MiXCR. The repertoire has around 130,000 distinct CDR3 sequences, 96% of them found once; the top ten carry less than 0.15%. Material: CD4+ T cells from PBMCs. The receptors here all came from a human donor with Susac syndrome. CDR3s include the opening cysteine and the closing phenylalanine or tryptophan. The D gene is left open where the match is weak. Size values are once, few and many counts, or a class for expanded clones, and some rows have none.

CDR3 length: 16
clone size: -
D gene: TRBD2
V gene: TRBV2
J gene: TRBJ2-2
CDR3 DNA: TGTGCCAGCAGTGGGACTAGCGGGGTGAACACCGGGGAGCTGTTTTTT
CDR3 protein: CASSGTSGVNTGELFF

CDR3 length: 12
clone size: -
D gene: -
V gene: TRBV29-1
J gene: TRBJ1-2
CDR3 DNA: TGCAGCGCACAGGGAAGTAACTATGGCTACACCTTC
CDR3 protein: CSAQGSNYGYTF

CDR3 length: 15
clone size: -
D gene: TRBD2
V gene: TRBV30
J gene: TRBJ2-2
CDR3 DNA: TGTGCCTGGAGAATAGATAGCGGGAGGGGCGGGGAGCTGTTTTTT
CDR3 protein: CAWRIDSGRGGELFF

CDR3 length: 12
clone size: few
D gene: -
V gene: TRBV30
J gene: TRBJ2-7
CDR3 DNA: TGTGCCTGGAGTGTACGGTCCTACGAGCAGTACTTC
CDR3 protein: CAWSVRSYEQYF

CDR3 length: 15
clone size: -
D gene: TRBD1
V gene: TRBV20-1
J gene: TRBJ1-5
CDR3 DNA: TGCAGTGCTAGGACAGGGGAGGGTAATAATCAGCCCCAGCATTTT
CDR3 protein: CSARTGEGNNQPQHF

CDR3 length: 18
clone size: -
D gene: -
V gene: TRBV19
J gene: TRBJ2-4
CDR3 DNA: TGTGCCACCGCCGAGGGCGAAACTAGGGATCTAGCCAAAAACATTCAGTACTTC
CDR3 protein: CATAEGETRDLAKNIQYF

CDR3 length: 15
clone size: once
D gene: -
V gene: TRBV28
J gene: TRBJ2-3
CDR3 DNA: TGTGCCAGCAGTTTTAGTGGGGGTGGCACAGATACGCAGTATTTT
CDR3 protein: CASSFSGGGTDTQYF

CDR3 length: 14
clone size: -
D gene: -
V gene: TRBV20-1
J gene: TRBJ1-2
CDR3 DNA: TGCAGTGCTAGAGTTCGGACGGGGTCGGATGGCTACACCTTC
CDR3 protein: CSARVRTGSDGYTF

CDR3 length: 14
clone size: -
D gene: TRBD2
V gene: TRBV18
J gene: TRBJ2-7
CDR3 DNA: TGTGCCAGCTCAGCCGTAGCGGGAGTAAACGAGCAGTACTTC
CDR3 protein: CASSAVAGVNEQYF

CDR3 length: 13
clone size: -
D gene: TRBD1
V gene: TRBV5-4
J gene: TRBJ1-1
CDR3 DNA: TGTGCCAGCAGCTCCGGTGGGGACAGTGAAGCTTTCTTT
CDR3 protein: CASSSGGDSEAFF

CDR3 length: 13
clone size: -
D gene: -
V gene: TRBV9
J gene: TRBJ2-5
CDR3 DNA: TGTGCCAGCAGCGTACGGCCAGAAGAGACCCAGTACTTC
CDR3 protein: CASSVRPEETQYF

CDR3 length: 16
clone size: -
D gene: -
V gene: TRBV6-5
J gene: TRBJ2-1
CDR3 DNA: TGTGCCAGCAGTTACAGTCTCCCAGGGACCCGCAATGAGCAGTTCTTC
CDR3 protein: CASSYSLPGTRNEQFF

CDR3 length: 16
clone size: -
D gene: TRBD2
V gene: TRBV3-1
J gene: TRBJ2-1
CDR3 DNA: TGTGCCAGCAGCCAATTTAGCGGGTGGTCCTACAATGAGCAGTTCTTC
CDR3 protein: CASSQFSGWSYNEQFF

CDR3 length: 15
clone size: -
D gene: TRBD1
V gene: TRBV29-1
J gene: TRBJ1-2
CDR3 DNA: TGCAGCGTCACCGGGACAGGGAACGCTAACTATGGCTACACCTTC
CDR3 protein: CSVTGTGNANYGYTF

CDR3 length: 14
clone size: once
D gene: TRBD1
V gene: TRBV9
J gene: TRBJ2-5
CDR3 DNA: TGTGCCAGCAGCGCGGGGACAGGAGCAGAGACCCAGTACTTC
CDR3 protein: CASSAGTGAETQYF

CDR3 length: 15
clone size: once
D gene: TRBD2
V gene: TRBV29-1
J gene: TRBJ2-7
CDR3 DNA: TGCAGCGTGGGGCCCGGGGGGTGGAGGTCCTACGAGCAGTACTTC
CDR3 protein: CSVGPGGWRSYEQYF

CDR3 length: 13
clone size: -
D gene: TRBD1
V gene: TRBV7-8
J gene: TRBJ1-1
CDR3 DNA: TGTGCCAGCAGCCCGTTTACAGGGGTTTTGGCTTTCTTT
CDR3 protein: CASSPFTGVLAFF

CDR3 length: 11
clone size: few
D gene: -
V gene: TRBV3-1
J gene: TRBJ2-2
CDR3 DNA: TGTGCCAGTTCCCACACCGGGGAGCTGTTTTTT
CDR3 protein: CASSHTGELFF

CDR3 length: 13
clone size: once
D gene: -
V gene: TRBV25-1
J gene: TRBJ1-5
CDR3 DNA: TGTGCCAGCAGTCCCGGGGAGAATCAGCCCCAGCATTTT
CDR3 protein: CASSPGENQPQHF

CDR3 length: 14
clone size: -
D gene: TRBD2
V gene: TRBV20-1
J gene: TRBJ2-1
CDR3 DNA: TGCAGTGCTTCTAGCGGGAGGCGTAAAAATGAGCAGTTCTTC
CDR3 protein: CSASSGRRKNEQFF

CDR3 length: 15
clone size: -
D gene: -
V gene: TRBV6-5
J gene: TRBJ1-4
CDR3 DNA: TGTGCCAGCAGTTCGAACCGGGACCAGAGGGGAAAACTGTTTTTT
CDR3 protein: CASSSNRDQRGKLFF

CDR3 length: 16
clone size: -
D gene: -
V gene: TRBV7-8
J gene: TRBJ1-1
CDR3 DNA: TGTGCCAGCAGCTTCGGAGGAAAGGGGCCACTACGGGAAGCTTTCTTT
CDR3 protein: CASSFGGKGPLREAFF

CDR3 length: 13
clone size: once
D gene: -
V gene: TRBV2
J gene: TRBJ1-5
CDR3 DNA: TGTGCCAGCAGGTCCACCGGGAATCAGCCCCAGCATTTT
CDR3 protein: CASRSTGNQPQHF

CDR3 length: 13
clone size: -
D gene: -
V gene: TRBV6-2/TRBV6-3
J gene: TRBJ1-2
CDR3 DNA: TGTGCCAGCAGTTACGAGGAAAACTATGGCTACACCTTC
CDR3 protein: CASSYEENYGYTF

CDR3 length: 15
clone size: -
D gene: TRBD2
V gene: TRBV7-2
J gene: TRBJ2-7
CDR3 DNA: TGTGCCAGCAGCACTAGCGGGGGGATCTCCTACGAGCAGTACTTC
CDR3 protein: CASSTSGGISYEQYF

CDR3 length: 17
clone size: -
D gene: -
V gene: TRBV24-1
J gene: TRBJ2-5
CDR3 DNA: TGTGCCACCAGTGATGGGAAGGGGTCGGGGTCGCAAGAGACCCAGTACTTC
CDR3 protein: CATSDGKGSGSQETQYF

CDR3 length: 12
clone size: -
D gene: -
V gene: TRBV20-1
J gene: TRBJ1-2
CDR3 DNA: TGCAGTGCTGGAAGGACGGATGCAGGCTACACCTTC
CDR3 protein: CSAGRTDAGYTF

CDR3 length: 12
clone size: -
D gene: -
V gene: TRBV25-1
J gene: TRBJ2-2
CDR3 DNA: TGTGCCAGCAGAGGAAGCACCGGGGAGCTGTTTTTT
CDR3 protein: CASRGSTGELFF

CDR3 length: 14
clone size: -
D gene: -
V gene: TRBV7-2
J gene: TRBJ2-5
CDR3 DNA: TGTGCCAGCAGCTTATCCGGGGGTCTGGAGACCCAGTACTTC
CDR3 protein: CASSLSGGLETQYF

CDR3 length: 15
clone size: once
D gene: -
V gene: TRBV7-2
J gene: TRBJ2-5
CDR3 DNA: TGTGCCAGCAGCCCCCGGCGAGGGATACTAGAGACCCAGTACTTC
CDR3 protein: CASSPRRGILETQYF

CDR3 length: 13
clone size: once
D gene: -
V gene: TRBV4-2
J gene: TRBJ2-1
CDR3 DNA: TGTGCCAGCAGCCCGGCCCGGGAGAATGAGCAGTTCTTC
CDR3 protein: CASSPARENEQFF

CDR3 length: 15
clone size: -
D gene: -
V gene: TRBV20-1
J gene: TRBJ1-2
CDR3 DNA: TGCAGTGCTAGACTTACAGACAAAACTAACTATGGCTACACCTTC
CDR3 protein: CSARLTDKTNYGYTF

CDR3 length: 15
clone size: -
D gene: -
V gene: TRBV12-3/TRBV12-4
J gene: TRBJ2-5
CDR3 DNA: TGTGCCAGCAGTCCCCGGGGAACAGTCTCGGATGGCCAGTACTTC
CDR3 protein: CASSPRGTVSDGQYF

CDR3 length: 14
clone size: once
D gene: TRBD2
V gene: TRBV29-1
J gene: TRBJ2-2
CDR3 DNA: TGCAGCGTTGGTGATAGCGGGAGGGTAGGGGAGCTGTTTTTT
CDR3 protein: CSVGDSGRVGELFF

CDR3 length: 14
clone size: -
D gene: -
V gene: TRBV6-5
J gene: TRBJ2-7
CDR3 DNA: TGTGCCAGCAGTTACTCCCAGGGAGGCCGCGAGCAGTACTTC
CDR3 protein: CASSYSQGGREQYF

CDR3 length: 14
clone size: -
D gene: TRBD1
V gene: TRBV29-1
J gene: TRBJ2-3
CDR3 DNA: TGCAGCGGAGCACAGGGGGCGCCGGCAGATACGCAGTATTTT
CDR3 protein: CSGAQGAPADTQYF

CDR3 length: 12
clone size: -
D gene: -
V gene: TRBV24-1
J gene: TRBJ1-2
CDR3 DNA: TGTGCCACCAGTGATTTGGCCTATGGCTACACCTTC
CDR3 protein: CATSDLAYGYTF

CDR3 length: 14
clone size: -
D gene: -
V gene: TRBV19
J gene: TRBJ2-7
CDR3 DNA: TGTGCCAGTAGTACCGGGACGGCCGTCGGGGAGCAGTACTTC
CDR3 protein: CASSTGTAVGEQYF

CDR3 length: 12
clone size: -
D gene: -
V gene: TRBV11-2
J gene: TRBJ2-6
CDR3 DNA: TGTGCTGAATCCTCTGGGGCCAACGTCCTGACTTTC
CDR3 protein: CAESSGANVLTF

CDR3 length: 14
clone size: -
D gene: -
V gene: TRBV5-6
J gene: TRBJ2-2
CDR3 DNA: TGTGCCAGCAGCCTTCGACAGGACACAGGGGAGCTGTTTTTT
CDR3 protein: CASSLRQDTGELFF

CDR3 length: 15
clone size: once
D gene: -
V gene: TRBV18
J gene: TRBJ2-3
CDR3 DNA: TGTGCCAGCTCACCACAGGCGTTTAGCACAGATACGCAGTATTTT
CDR3 protein: CASSPQAFSTDTQYF

CDR3 length: 16
clone size: -
D gene: TRBD2
V gene: TRBV12-5
J gene: TRBJ2-1
CDR3 DNA: TGTGCTAGTGGCCGCGGACTAGCGGGAGTCCACAATGAGCAGTTCTTC
CDR3 protein: CASGRGLAGVHNEQFF

CDR3 length: 15
clone size: -
D gene: -
V gene: TRBV28
J gene: TRBJ2-2
CDR3 DNA: TGTGCCAGCACCCCTTCCTTAGCGTACAACGGGGAGCTGTTTTTT
CDR3 protein: CASTPSLAYNGELFF

CDR3 length: 13
clone size: -
D gene: TRBD1
V gene: TRBV29-1
J gene: TRBJ2-1
CDR3 DNA: TGCAGCGTTACCGGGACAGCCTACAATGAGCAGTTCTTC
CDR3 protein: CSVTGTAYNEQFF

CDR3 length: 12
clone size: -
D gene: -
V gene: TRBV12-3/TRBV12-4
J gene: TRBJ2-5
CDR3 DNA: TGTGCCAGCAGTTTAGTCGGGGAGACCCAGTACTTC
CDR3 protein: CASSLVGETQYF

CDR3 length: 13
clone size: -
D gene: -
V gene: TRBV7-2
J gene: TRBJ2-7
CDR3 DNA: TGTGCCAGCAGCTTAGAAATCGCCTACGAGCAGTACTTC
CDR3 protein: CASSLEIAYEQYF

CDR3 length: 15
clone size: -
D gene: TRBD2
V gene: TRBV12-3/TRBV12-4
J gene: TRBJ2-7
CDR3 DNA: TGTGCCAGCAGTAGAGGGACTAGCCCTTTCCACGAGCAGTACTTC
CDR3 protein: CASSRGTSPFHEQYF

CDR3 length: 13
clone size: -
D gene: TRBD1
V gene: TRBV19
J gene: TRBJ2-1
CDR3 DNA: TGTGCCAGTAGCAGACGGGACAGTAATGAGCAGTTCTTC
CDR3 protein: CASSRRDSNEQFF

CDR3 length: 17
clone size: -
D gene: TRBD2
V gene: TRBV9
J gene: TRBJ2-2
CDR3 DNA: TGTGCCAGCAGCGTATGGTTAGCGGGGGCCCCCACCGGGGAGCTGTTTTTT
CDR3 protein: CASSVWLAGAPTGELFF

CDR3 length: 14
clone size: -
D gene: TRBD1
V gene: TRBV20-1
J gene: TRBJ2-1
CDR3 DNA: TGCAGTGCTAGAGATGGGCAGGGGGCTTGGGAGCAGTTCTTC
CDR3 protein: CSARDGQGAWEQFF

CDR3 length: 12
clone size: -
D gene: -
V gene: TRBV5-4
J gene: TRBJ1-1
CDR3 DNA: TGTGCCAGCAGCTTCTGGGGGACTGAAGCTTTCTTT
CDR3 protein: CASSFWGTEAFF

CDR3 length: 15
clone size: -
D gene: TRBD1
V gene: TRBV11-2
J gene: TRBJ1-1
CDR3 DNA: TGTGCCAGCAGCTCCATGACAGGGCGAAACACTGAAGCTTTCTTT
CDR3 protein: CASSSMTGRNTEAFF

CDR3 length: 12
clone size: once
D gene: -
V gene: TRBV29-1
J gene: TRBJ2-7
CDR3 DNA: TGCAGCGCGCACAGCGGCTCCTACGAGCAGTACTTC
CDR3 protein: CSAHSGSYEQYF

CDR3 length: 15
clone size: -
D gene: -
V gene: TRBV7-9
J gene: TRBJ2-5
CDR3 DNA: TGTGCCAGCAGCTTAGCCGGGGTGGGCCAAGAGACCCAGTACTTC
CDR3 protein: CASSLAGVGQETQYF

CDR3 length: 14
clone size: once
D gene: TRBD1
V gene: TRBV15
J gene: TRBJ1-4
CDR3 DNA: TGTGCCACCAGCTGGGACAGGGGGACGGAAAAACTGTTTTTT
CDR3 protein: CATSWDRGTEKLFF

CDR3 length: 13
clone size: -
D gene: -
V gene: TRBV20-1
J gene: TRBJ2-7
CDR3 DNA: TGCAGTGCTACGGACAGCGCCAACTACGAGCAGTACTTC
CDR3 protein: CSATDSANYEQYF

CDR3 length: 14
clone size: -
D gene: -
V gene: TRBV27
J gene: TRBJ2-3
CDR3 DNA: TGTGCCAGCAGTTTTAGACAGATGGCAGATACGCAGTATTTT
CDR3 protein: CASSFRQMADTQYF